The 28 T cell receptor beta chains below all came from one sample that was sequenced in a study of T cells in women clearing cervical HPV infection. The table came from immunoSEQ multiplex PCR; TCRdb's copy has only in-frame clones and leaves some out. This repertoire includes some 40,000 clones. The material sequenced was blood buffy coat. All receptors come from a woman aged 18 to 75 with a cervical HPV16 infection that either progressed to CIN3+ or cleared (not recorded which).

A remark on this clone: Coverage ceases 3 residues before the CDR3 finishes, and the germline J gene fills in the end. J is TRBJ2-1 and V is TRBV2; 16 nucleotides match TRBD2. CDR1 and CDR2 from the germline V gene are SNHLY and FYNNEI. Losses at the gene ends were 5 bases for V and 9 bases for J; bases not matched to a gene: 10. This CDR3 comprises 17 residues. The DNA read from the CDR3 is TGTGCCAGCAGTCGCGGGACTAGCGGGGGGGCCTGGCGTGAG. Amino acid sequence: CASSRGTSGGAWRE. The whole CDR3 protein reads CASSRGTSGGAWREQFF.

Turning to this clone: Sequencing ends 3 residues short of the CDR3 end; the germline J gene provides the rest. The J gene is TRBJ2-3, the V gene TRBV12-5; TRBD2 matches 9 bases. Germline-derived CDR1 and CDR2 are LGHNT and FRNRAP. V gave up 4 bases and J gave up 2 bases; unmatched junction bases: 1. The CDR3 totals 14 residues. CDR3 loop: CASGSSGDTDTQYF. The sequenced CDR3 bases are TGTGCTAGTGGTTCTAGCGGGGACACAGATACG.

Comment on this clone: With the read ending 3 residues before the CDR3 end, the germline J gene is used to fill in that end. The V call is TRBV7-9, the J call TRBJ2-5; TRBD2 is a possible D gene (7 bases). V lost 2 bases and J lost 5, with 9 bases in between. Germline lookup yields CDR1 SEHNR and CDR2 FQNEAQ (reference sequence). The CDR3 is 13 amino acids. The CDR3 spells CASSLRGAETQYF. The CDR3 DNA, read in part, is TGTGCCAGCAGCTTACGGGGGGCGGAGACC.

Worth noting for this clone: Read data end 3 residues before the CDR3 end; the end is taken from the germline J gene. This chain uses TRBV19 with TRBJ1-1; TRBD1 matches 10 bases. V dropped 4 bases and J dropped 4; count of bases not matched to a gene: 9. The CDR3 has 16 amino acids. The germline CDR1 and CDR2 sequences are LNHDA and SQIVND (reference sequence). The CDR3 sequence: CASSSRTGGSFTEAFF. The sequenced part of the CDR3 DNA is TGTGCCAGTAGTAGCCGGACAGGGGGAAGTTTCACTGAA.

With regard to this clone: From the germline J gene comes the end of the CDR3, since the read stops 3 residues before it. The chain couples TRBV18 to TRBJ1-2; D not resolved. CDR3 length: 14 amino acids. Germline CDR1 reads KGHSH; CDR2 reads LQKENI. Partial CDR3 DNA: TGTGCCAGCTCATTTTACAGAACCGTCTACGAC. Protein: CASSFYRTVYD. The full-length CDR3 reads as CASSFYRTVYDYTF. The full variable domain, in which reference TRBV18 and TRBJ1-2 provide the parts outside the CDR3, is NAGVMQNPRHLVRRRGQEARLRCSPMKGHSHVYWYRQLPEEGLKFMVYLQKENIIDESGMPKERFSAEFPKEGPSILRIQQVVRGDSAAYFCASSFYRTVYDYTFGSGTRLTVV.

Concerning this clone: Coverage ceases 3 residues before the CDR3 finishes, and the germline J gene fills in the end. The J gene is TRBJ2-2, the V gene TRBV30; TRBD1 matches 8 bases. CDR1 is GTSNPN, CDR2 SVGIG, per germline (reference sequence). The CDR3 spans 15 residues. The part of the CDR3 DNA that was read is TGTGCCCTAGGGCAGGGGGCTTCTGGGGCCAACGTG. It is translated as CALGQGASGANV. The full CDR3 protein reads CALGQGASGANVLFF.

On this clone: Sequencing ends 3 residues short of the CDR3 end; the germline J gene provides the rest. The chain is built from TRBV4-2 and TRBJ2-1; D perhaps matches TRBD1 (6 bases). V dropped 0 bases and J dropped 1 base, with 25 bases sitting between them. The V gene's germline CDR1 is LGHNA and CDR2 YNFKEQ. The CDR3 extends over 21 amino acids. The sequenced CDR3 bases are TGTGCCAGCAGCCAAGAGGTAAATCGTAGACACAGGGAGAGTTCCTACAATGAG. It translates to CASSQEVNRRHRESSYNE. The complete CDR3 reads CASSQEVNRRHRESSYNEQFF.

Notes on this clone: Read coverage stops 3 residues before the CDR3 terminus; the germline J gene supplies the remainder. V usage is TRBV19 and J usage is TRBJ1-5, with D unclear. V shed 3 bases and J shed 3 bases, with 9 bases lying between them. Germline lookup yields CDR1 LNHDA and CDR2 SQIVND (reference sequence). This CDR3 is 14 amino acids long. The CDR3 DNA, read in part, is TGTGCCAGTAGTATGCAGGACTTCAATCAGCCC. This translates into CASSMQDFNQP. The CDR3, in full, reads CASSMQDFNQPQHF.

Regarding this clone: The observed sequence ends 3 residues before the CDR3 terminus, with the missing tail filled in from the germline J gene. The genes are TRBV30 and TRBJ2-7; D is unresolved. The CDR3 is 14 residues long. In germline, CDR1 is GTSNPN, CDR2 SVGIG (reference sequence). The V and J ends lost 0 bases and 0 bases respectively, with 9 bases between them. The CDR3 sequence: CAWSVRVSSYEQYF. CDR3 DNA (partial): TGTGCCTGGAGTGTACGGGTCAGCTCCTACGAG. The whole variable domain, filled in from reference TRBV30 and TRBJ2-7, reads SQTIHQWPATLVQPVGSPLSLECTVEGTSNPNLYWYRQAAGRGLQLLFYSVGIGQISSEVPQNLSASRPQDRQFILSSKKLLLSDSGFYLCAWSVRVSSYEQYFGPGTRLTVT.

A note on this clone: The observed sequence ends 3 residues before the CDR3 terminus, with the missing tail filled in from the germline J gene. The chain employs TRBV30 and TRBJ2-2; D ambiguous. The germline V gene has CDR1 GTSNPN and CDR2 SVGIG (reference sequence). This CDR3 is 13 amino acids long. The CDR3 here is CAWSAQDNEKLFF. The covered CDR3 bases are TGTGCCTGGAGTGCTCAGGATAATGAAAAG.

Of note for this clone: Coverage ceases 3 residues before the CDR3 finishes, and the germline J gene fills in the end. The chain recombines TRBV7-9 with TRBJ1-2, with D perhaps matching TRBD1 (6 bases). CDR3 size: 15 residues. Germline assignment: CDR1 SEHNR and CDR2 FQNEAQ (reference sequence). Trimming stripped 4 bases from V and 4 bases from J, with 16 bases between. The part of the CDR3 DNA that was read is TGTGCCAGCAGCTCGATCAGGGGCATTGCCTATGGC. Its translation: CASSSIRGIAYG. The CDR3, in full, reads CASSSIRGIAYGYTF. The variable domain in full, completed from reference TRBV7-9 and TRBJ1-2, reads DTGVSQNPRHKITKRGQNVTFRCDPISEHNRLYWYRQTLGQGPEFLTYFQNEAQLEKSRLLSDRFSAERPKGSFSTLEIQRTEQGDSAMYLCASSSIRGIAYGYTFGSGTRLTVV.

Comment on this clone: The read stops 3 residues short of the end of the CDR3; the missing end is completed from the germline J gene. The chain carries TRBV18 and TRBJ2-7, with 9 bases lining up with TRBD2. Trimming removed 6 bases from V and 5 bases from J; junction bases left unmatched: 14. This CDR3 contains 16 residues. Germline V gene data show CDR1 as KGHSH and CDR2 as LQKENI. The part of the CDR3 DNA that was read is TGTGCCAGCTCGGCGGAGCTTAGCGGGAGAAGGGACGAG. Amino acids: CASSAELSGRRDE. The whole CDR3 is CASSAELSGRRDEQYF. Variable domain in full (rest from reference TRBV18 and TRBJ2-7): NAGVMQNPRHLVRRRGQEARLRCSPMKGHSHVYWYRQLPEEGLKFMVYLQKENIIDESGMPKERFSAEFPKEGPSILRIQQVVRGDSAAYFCASSAELSGRRDEQYFGPGTRLTVT.

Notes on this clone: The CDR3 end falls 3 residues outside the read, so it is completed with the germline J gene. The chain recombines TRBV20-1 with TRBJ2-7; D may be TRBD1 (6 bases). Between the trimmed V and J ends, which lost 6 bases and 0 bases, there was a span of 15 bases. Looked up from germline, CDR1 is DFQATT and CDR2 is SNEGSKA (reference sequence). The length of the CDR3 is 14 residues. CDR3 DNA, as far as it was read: TGCAGTGCGTACCGGGACATAGGCTCCTACGAG. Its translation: CSAYRDIGSYE. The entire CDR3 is CSAYRDIGSYEQYF.

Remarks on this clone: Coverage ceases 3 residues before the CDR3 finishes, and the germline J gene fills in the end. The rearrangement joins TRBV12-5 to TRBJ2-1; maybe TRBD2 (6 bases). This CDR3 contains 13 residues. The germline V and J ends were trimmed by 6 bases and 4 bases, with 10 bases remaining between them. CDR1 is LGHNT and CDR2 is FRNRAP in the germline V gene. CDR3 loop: CASGYGTYNEQFF. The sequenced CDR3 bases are TGTGCTAGTGGCTATGGGACTTACAATGAG. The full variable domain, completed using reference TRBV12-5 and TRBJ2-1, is DARVTQTPRHKVTEMGQEVTMRCQPILGHNTVFWYRQTMMQGLELLAYFRNRAPLDDSGMPKDRFSAEMPDATLATLKIQPSEPRDSAVYFCASGYGTYNEQFFGPGTRLTVL.

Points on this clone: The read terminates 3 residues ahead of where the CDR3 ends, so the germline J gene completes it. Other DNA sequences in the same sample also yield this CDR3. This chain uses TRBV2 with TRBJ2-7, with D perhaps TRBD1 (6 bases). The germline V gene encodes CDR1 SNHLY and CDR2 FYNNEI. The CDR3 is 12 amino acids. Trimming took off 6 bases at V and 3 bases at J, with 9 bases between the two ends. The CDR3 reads CASSAGDYEQYF. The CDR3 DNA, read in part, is TGTGCCAGCAGCGCAGGGGACTACGAG. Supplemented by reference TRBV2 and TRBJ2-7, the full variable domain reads EPEVTQTPSHQVTQMGQEVILRCVPISNHLYFYWYRQILGQKVEFLVSFYNNEISEKSEIFDDQFSVERPDGSNFTLKIRSTKLEDSAMYFCASSAGDYEQYFGPGTRLTVT.

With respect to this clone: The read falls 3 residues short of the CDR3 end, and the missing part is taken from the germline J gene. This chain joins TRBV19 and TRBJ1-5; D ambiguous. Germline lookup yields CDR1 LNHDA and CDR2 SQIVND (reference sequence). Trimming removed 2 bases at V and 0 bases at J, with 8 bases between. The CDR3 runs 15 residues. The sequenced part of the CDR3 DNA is TGTGCCAGTAGTATACTTCGGGGTAGCAATCAGCCC. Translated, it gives CASSILRGSNQP. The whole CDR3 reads CASSILRGSNQPQHF.

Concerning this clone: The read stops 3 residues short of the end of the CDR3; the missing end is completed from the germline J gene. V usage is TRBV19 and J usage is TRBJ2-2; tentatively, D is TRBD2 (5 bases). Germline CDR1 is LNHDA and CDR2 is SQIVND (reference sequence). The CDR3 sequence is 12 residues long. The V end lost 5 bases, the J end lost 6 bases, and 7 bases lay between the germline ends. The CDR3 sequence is CASSGRAGELFF. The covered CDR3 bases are TGTGCCAGTAGTGGGCGGGCCGGGGAG.

Partial CDR3 DNA: TGCGCCAGCAGCTTGGTCAGGGGGTACGAG. Protein product: CASSLVRGYE. The CDR3 in its entirety is CASSLVRGYEQYF. V gene TRBV5-1 combines with J gene TRBJ2-7, with 7 bases fitting TRBD1. Coverage ceases 3 residues before the CDR3 finishes, and the germline J gene fills in the end. The germline V gene encodes CDR1 SGHRS and CDR2 YFSETQ. This CDR3 has 13 residues. V gave up 0 bases and J gave up 4 bases; unmatched junction bases: 1.

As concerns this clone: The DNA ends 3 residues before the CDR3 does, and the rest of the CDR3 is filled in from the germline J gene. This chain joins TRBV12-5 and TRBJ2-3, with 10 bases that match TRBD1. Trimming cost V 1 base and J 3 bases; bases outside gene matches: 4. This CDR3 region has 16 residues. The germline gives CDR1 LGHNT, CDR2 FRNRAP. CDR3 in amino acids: CASGLARTGGTDTQYF. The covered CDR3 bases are TGTGCTAGTGGTTTGGCCCGGACAGGGGGGACAGATACG.

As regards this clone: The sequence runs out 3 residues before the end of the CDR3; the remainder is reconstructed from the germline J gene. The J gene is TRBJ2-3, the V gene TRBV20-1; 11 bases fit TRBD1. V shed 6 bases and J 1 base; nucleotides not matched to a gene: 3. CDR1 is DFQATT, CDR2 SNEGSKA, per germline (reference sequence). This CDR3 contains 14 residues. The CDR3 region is CSAGQGAGTDTQYF. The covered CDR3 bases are TGCAGTGCAGGACAGGGGGCGGGCACAGATACG.

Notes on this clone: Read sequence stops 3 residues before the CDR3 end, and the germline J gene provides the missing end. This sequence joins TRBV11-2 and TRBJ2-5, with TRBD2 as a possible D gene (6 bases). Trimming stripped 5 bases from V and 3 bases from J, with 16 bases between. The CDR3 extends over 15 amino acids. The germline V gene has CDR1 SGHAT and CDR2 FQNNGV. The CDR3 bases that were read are TGTGCCAGCAGCACCCACGGGACTTTCAAAGAGACC. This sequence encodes CASSTHGTFKET. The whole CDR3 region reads CASSTHGTFKETQYF.

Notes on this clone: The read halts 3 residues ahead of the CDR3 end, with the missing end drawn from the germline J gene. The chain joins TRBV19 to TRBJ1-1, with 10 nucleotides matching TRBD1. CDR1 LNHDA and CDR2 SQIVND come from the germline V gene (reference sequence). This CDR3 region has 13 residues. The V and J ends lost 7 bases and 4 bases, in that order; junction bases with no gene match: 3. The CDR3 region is CASTWTGGTEAFF. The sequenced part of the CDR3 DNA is TGTGCCAGTACATGGACAGGGGGCACTGAA.

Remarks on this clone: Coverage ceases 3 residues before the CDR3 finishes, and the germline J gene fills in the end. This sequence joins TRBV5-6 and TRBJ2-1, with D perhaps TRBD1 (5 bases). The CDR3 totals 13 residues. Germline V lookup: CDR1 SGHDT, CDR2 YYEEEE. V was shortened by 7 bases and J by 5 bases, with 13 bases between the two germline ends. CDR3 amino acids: CASQLGRDNEQFF. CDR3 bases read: TGTGCCAGCCAGCTTGGCAGGGACAATGAG.

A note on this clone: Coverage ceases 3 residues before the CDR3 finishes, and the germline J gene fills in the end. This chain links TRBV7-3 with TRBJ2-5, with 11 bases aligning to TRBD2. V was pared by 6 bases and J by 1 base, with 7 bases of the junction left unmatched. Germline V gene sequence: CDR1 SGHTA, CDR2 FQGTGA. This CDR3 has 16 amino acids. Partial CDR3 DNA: TGTGCCAGCAGACTGACTAGCGGGACGATCCAAGAGACC. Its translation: CASRLTSGTIQET. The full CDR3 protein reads CASRLTSGTIQETQYF.

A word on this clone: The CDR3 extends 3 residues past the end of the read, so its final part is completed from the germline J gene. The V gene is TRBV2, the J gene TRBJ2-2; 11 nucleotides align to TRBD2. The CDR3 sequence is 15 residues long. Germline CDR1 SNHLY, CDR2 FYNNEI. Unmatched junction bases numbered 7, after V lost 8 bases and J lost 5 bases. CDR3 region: CASSEIAGGTGELFF. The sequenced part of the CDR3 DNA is TGTGCCAGCTCGGAGATAGCGGGAGGGACCGGGGAG.

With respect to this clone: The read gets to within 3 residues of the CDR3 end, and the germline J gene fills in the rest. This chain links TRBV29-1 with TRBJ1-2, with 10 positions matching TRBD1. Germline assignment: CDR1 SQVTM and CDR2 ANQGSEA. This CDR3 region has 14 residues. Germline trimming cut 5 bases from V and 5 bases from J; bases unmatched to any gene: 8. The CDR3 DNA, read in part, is TGCAGCGTTCAAACCGGGACAGGGGCTTATGGC. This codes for CSVQTGTGAYG. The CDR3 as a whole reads CSVQTGTGAYGYTF.

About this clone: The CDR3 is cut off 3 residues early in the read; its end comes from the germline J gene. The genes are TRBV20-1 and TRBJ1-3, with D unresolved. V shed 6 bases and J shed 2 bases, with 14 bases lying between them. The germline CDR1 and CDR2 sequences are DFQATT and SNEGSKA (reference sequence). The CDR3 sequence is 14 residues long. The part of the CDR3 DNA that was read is TGCAGTGCGGATACTAGAAGTACTGGAAACACC. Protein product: CSADTRSTGNT. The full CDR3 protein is CSADTRSTGNTIYF.

CDR3 loop: CASSIVRSGLYEQYF. The sequenced part of the CDR3 DNA is TGTGCCAGTAGTATAGTTCGTAGCGGCCTCTACGAG. The chain is built from TRBV19 and TRBJ2-7; D is perhaps TRBD2 (6 bases). The missing CDR3 end, 3 residues past where the read stops, is filled in from the germline J gene. Germline V gene data show CDR1 as LNHDA and CDR2 as SQIVND (reference sequence). The CDR3 length is 15 residues. V was clipped by 1 base and J by 3 bases, with 13 bases between them. The full variable domain, completed using reference TRBV19 and TRBJ2-7, is DGGITQSPKYLFRKEGQNVTLSCEQNLNHDAMYWYRQDPGQGLRLIYYSQIVNDFQKGDIAEGYSVSREKKESFPLTVTSAQKNPTAFYLCASSIVRSGLYEQYFGPGTRLTVT.